The rows below give T cell receptor beta chains drawn from one sample of a study of T cell repertoires in cytomegalovirus infection. These receptors' antigens are unknown. TCRdb ran MiXCR on the reads and lists one entry per CDR3 protein. The table records roughly 500,000 distinct CDR3 sequences, about 33% of them present only once. This material consisted of cultured PBMCs, taken from culture after CMV antigen stimulation. These TCRs come from a human donor in good health (CMV status not recorded). Some clones in this sample may be carry-over from other donors' samples. CDR3s include the opening cysteine and the closing phenylalanine or tryptophan. The order of the fields is J gene, D gene, clone size, V gene, CDR3 DNA, CDR3 protein. A D gene is named only where the DNA matches it firmly. A row's size may be missing; if present it is once, few, many or a size class.

TRBJ2-1 - few TRBV12-3/TRBV12-4 TGTGCCAGCAGTTTAAGCCTAGTCTATGAGCAGTTCTTC CASSLSLVYEQFF
TRBJ2-2 - - TRBV6-2/TRBV6-3 TGTGCCGGCGGGACCTCGAACACCGGGGAGCTGTTTTTT CAGGTSNTGELFF
TRBJ2-2 - - TRBV5-6 TGTGCCAGCAGCGGGGGGCTGAGAAACGGGGAGCTGTTTTTT CASSGGLRNGELFF
TRBJ2-1 - once TRBV7-8 TGTGCCAGCAGCCCGCGTTTTTGGAATAGGGAGAATGAGCAGTTCTTC CASSPRFWNRENEQFF
TRBJ1-5 TRBD1 - TRBV6-5 TGTGCCAGCAGGACTACAGGGGGGGGTCAGCCCCAGCATTTT CASRTTGGGQPQHF
TRBJ1-1 - - TRBV25-1 TGTGCCAGCAGTGGACCTATCCGGGGCACTGAAGCTTTCTTT CASSGPIRGTEAFF
TRBJ2-2 TRBD2 few TRBV20-1 TGCAGTGCTAGAGAGGGGACTAGCGGGAGAGCAGGGGAGCTGTTTTTT CSAREGTSGRAGELFF
TRBJ2-1 - few TRBV20-1 TGCAGTGCTAGAGATCCGGTGGGCTCCTACAATGAGCAGTTCTTC CSARDPVGSYNEQFF
TRBJ1-4 - - TRBV2 TGTGCCAGCAGTGAAATCGGAGAAAAACTGTTTTTT CASSEIGEKLFF
TRBJ2-1 TRBD1 - TRBV12-3/TRBV12-4 TGTGCCAGCAGTTTGGCGGGACAGGGTAACAATGAGCAGTTCTTC CASSLAGQGNNEQFF
TRBJ1-2 - - TRBV2 TGTGCCAGCCTTATTAAATTCGGAAAGTGGTATGGCTACACCTTC CASLIKFGKWYGYTF
TRBJ2-1 TRBD2 - TRBV20-1 TGCAGTGCAACCGGGACTAGCGTATACAATGAGCAGTTCTTC CSATGTSVYNEQFF
TRBJ2-3 - few TRBV2 TGTGCCAGCGGCCGGTCAAAGGATCGGTTGGCCACAGATACGCAGTATTTT CASGRSKDRLATDTQYF
TRBJ2-5 TRBD2 many TRBV12-3/TRBV12-4 TGTGCCAGCGCCCCTGGGGACGGGAGGGTTACCCAAGAGACCCAGTACTTC CASAPGDGRVTQETQYF
TRBJ1-5 - few TRBV19 TGTGCCAGTAGTCCCGATAATAGCAATCAGCCCCAGCATTTT CASSPDNSNQPQHF
TRBJ1-4 - - TRBV5-3 TGTGCCAGCAGCTTGGACAGTACTAATGAAAAACTGTTTTTT CASSLDSTNEKLFF
TRBJ2-2 - few TRBV6-1 TGTGCCAGCAGTGCTCTCAGGAACACCGGGGAGCTGTTTTTT CASSALRNTGELFF
TRBJ2-1 TRBD1 once TRBV7-2 TGTGCCAGCAGCAAAGGGACAGCCTTTCTCAATGAGCAGTTCTTC CASSKGTAFLNEQFF
TRBJ1-2 - - TRBV6-8 TGTGCCAGCAGTTACCCGAACATACCCTATGGCTACACCTTC CASSYPNIPYGYTF
TRBJ2-5 - few TRBV19 TGTGCCAGTAGTCTTTATTTAGGGGTGGAGACCCAGTACTTC CASSLYLGVETQYF